Listed below are T cell receptor beta chains from one sample, sequenced in a study of blood T cell repertoires in COVID-19. The protocol was immunoSEQ multiplex PCR, while the TCRdb copy is restricted to in-frame clones and leaves out a portion. This table holds 130,000 to 150,000 clones, over 80% found once. The sample was peripheral blood. These TCRs come from a woman aged 35 to 49 with active or convalescent COVID-19. The CDR3 runs from the conserved cysteine through the conserved F or W. Fields, in order: clone size, V gene, D gene, J gene, CDR3 DNA, CDR3 protein. The D gene is left open where the match is weak. The size entry is marked missing in some rows and otherwise reads once, few, many or a size class.

.	TRBV11-2	TRBD1	TRBJ1-2	TGTGCCAGCAGCTCCCAGCCAGGGGGATCTGGCTACACCTTC	CASSSQPGGSGYTF
few	TRBV19	TRBD1	TRBJ1-2	TGTGCCAGTAGAGACAGGGGCGGTTCGAGTGGCTACACCTTC	CASRDRGGSSGYTF
.	TRBV7-2	TRBD2	TRBJ2-1	TGTGCCAGCAGCTTAGGGGTCGGGAGGTCAGGCAATGAGCAGTTCTTC	CASSLGVGRSGNEQFF
.	TRBV29-1	TRBD1	TRBJ1-1	TGCAGCGCCAGACAGGGGGCGAACACTGAAGCTTTCTTT	CSARQGANTEAFF
once	TRBV7-2	TRBD1	TRBJ1-3	TGTGCCAGCAGCTTAACCGGGACAGGTGGAAACACCATATATTTT	CASSLTGTGGNTIYF
.	TRBV19	.	TRBJ2-3	TGTGCCAGTAAAAGCCTGGCGGGGTGGGGCACAGATACGCAGTATTTT	CASKSLAGWGTDTQYF
few	TRBV6-1	.	TRBJ1-1	TGTGCCAGCAGTGAGAGAGGATTTCCTGAAGCTTTCTTT	CASSERGFPEAFF
.	TRBV3-1/TRBV3-2	TRBD2	TRBJ2-7	TGTGCCAGCAGCCAAGCCCCAGCGGGGGGCGGAGGCGAGCAGTACTTC	CASSQAPAGGGGEQYF
.	TRBV11-2	.	TRBJ1-3	TGTGCCAGCAGCCCAGGGCAGAGCTCTGGAAACACCATATATTTT	CASSPGQSSGNTIYF
.	TRBV6-5	.	TRBJ1-6	TGTGCCAGCAGTTACGGACTAGGGGGTTCTTCACCCCTCCACTTT	CASSYGLGGSSPLHF
.	TRBV11-2	.	TRBJ1-6	TGTGCCAGCAGCTTAGAGGGTGGAATAATCGGGTCACCCCTCCACTTT	CASSLEGGIIGSPLHF
once	TRBV19	.	TRBJ2-7	TGTGCCAGTAGTGCCTCAACAGGATACGAGCAGTACTTC	CASSASTGYEQYF
.	TRBV9	TRBD1	TRBJ2-1	TGTGCCAGCAGCGTAGACCCCGGGGACAGGGGAAAGTTCTTC	CASSVDPGDRGKFF
.	TRBV5-1	.	TRBJ1-5	TGCGCCAGCAGCTTGGCCGGGGGTCAGCCCCAGCATTTT	CASSLAGGQPQHF
.	TRBV19	TRBD1	TRBJ1-1	TGTGCCAGTAGTCCTCGGGACAGGGGGATGAACACTGAAGCTTTCTTT	CASSPRDRGMNTEAFF
.	TRBV5-1	TRBD1	TRBJ1-4	TGCGCCAGCAGCCTCGGACAGGGAGGTAATGAAAAACTGTTTTTT	CASSLGQGGNEKLFF
.	TRBV5-1	TRBD1	TRBJ2-1	TGCGCCAGCAGCCCAGGGACAGGGCCCAATGAGCAGTTCTTC	CASSPGTGPNEQFF
.	TRBV29-1	TRBD1	TRBJ2-7	TGCAGCGCTTCCATGCTACAGGGGGCGGCCGAGCAGTACTTC	CSASMLQGAAEQYF
.	TRBV28	TRBD1	TRBJ2-7	TGTGCCAGCAGTTTGGGGGCCCTGACAGGGTACTACGAGCAGTACTTC	CASSLGALTGYYEQYF
.	TRBV24-1	.	TRBJ1-1	TGTGCCACCAGTGATTTCGGGGAAGCTTTCTTT	CATSDFGEAFF
.	TRBV24-1	.	TRBJ2-7	TGTGCCACCAGTGATATTAATACAGGATCTGGAGAGCAGTACTTC	CATSDINTGSGEQYF
.	TRBV5-4	TRBD1	TRBJ1-3	TGTGCCAGCGGGCCCGGGACAGGGGCTGGAAACACCATATATTTT	CASGPGTGAGNTIYF
.	TRBV3-1/TRBV3-2	.	TRBJ1-2	TGTGCCAGCAGCTACAACCAGGGAAGGCAAGGCTACACCTTC	CASSYNQGRQGYTF
.	TRBV4-1	TRBD1	TRBJ1-2	TGCGCCAGCAGCCAAGATCAGGGACAGGGACGCTACACCTTC	CASSQDQGQGRYTF
.	TRBV28	.	TRBJ2-3	TGTGCCAGCAGTCTCGAGCCGGGACACTTCATCACAGATACGCAGTATTTT	CASSLEPGHFITDTQYF
once	TRBV11-2	TRBD1	TRBJ1-2	TGTGCCAGCAACAGAGCGGACAGGCTAGGGTATGGCTACACCTTC	CASNRADRLGYGYTF
.	TRBV10-3	.	TRBJ2-3	TGTGCCATCAGTGGCGGTCAAAGAGATACGCAGTATTTT	CAISGGQRDTQYF
.	TRBV9	.	TRBJ1-6	TGTGCCAGCAGCGTAGGGGCAGCCTATAATTCACCCCTCCACTTT	CASSVGAAYNSPLHF
.	TRBV4-1	.	TRBJ2-5	TGCGCCAGCACTCCGGAGGGGTTCCAAGAGACCCAGTACTTC	CASTPEGFQETQYF
.	TRBV9	.	TRBJ2-5	TGTGCCAGCAGCGTAATCGGGAGTGGGGAGACCCAGTACTTC	CASSVIGSGETQYF
.	TRBV5-4	.	TRBJ2-3	TGTGCCAGCAGCTTCCCCCCTAGCACAGATACGCAGTATTTT	CASSFPPSTDTQYF
.	TRBV21-1	.	TRBJ1-2	TGTGCCAGCAGCAATTTAATTGGAACAGGGGGGTTTTGGGGCTATGGCTACACCTTC	CASSNLIGTGGFWGYGYTF
.	TRBV28	TRBD2	TRBJ2-3	TGTGCCAGTCGCGGGAGAAACGCAGATACGCAGTATTTT	CASRGRNADTQYF
.	TRBV7-2	.	TRBJ1-1	TGTGCCAGCAGCTTAGCGGGAGGGGGATACACTGAAGCTTTCTTT	CASSLAGGGYTEAFF
.	TRBV3-1/TRBV3-2	TRBD2	TRBJ2-2	TGTGCCAGCAGCCAAGTGGCCTCGGGGGGAGACACCGGGGAGCTGTTTTTT	CASSQVASGGDTGELFF
once	TRBV19	TRBD1	TRBJ2-7	TGTGCCAGCGGATGGGGACAGGGATCAGGCGAGCAGTACTTC	CASGWGQGSGEQYF
.	TRBV28	.	TRBJ2-1	TGTGCCAGCAGTTTCATATTAACGCGGGATGAGCAGTTCTTC	CASSFILTRDEQFF
.	TRBV28	TRBD1	TRBJ2-5	TGTGCCAGCAGCCCTTCCCCGACAGGGAATCAAGAGACCCAGTACTTC	CASSPSPTGNQETQYF